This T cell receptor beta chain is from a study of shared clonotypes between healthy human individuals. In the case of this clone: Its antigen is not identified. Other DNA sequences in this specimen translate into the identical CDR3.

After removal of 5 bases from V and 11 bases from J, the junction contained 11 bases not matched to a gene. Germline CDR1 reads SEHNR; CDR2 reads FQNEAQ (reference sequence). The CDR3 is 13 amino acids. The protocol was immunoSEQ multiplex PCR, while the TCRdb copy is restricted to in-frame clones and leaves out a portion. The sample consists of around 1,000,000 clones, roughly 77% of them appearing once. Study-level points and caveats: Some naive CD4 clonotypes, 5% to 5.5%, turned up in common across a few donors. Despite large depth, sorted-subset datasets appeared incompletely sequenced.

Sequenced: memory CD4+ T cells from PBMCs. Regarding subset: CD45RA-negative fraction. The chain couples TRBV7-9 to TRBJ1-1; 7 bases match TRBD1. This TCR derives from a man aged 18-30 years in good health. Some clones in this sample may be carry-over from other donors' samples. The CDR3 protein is CASSDRQGSFAFF. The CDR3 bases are TGTGCCAGCAGCGACCGACAGGGCTCTTTTGCTTTCTTT.